The rows below give T cell receptor beta chains drawn from one sample of a study of somatic mutations in cytotoxic T cells in rheumatoid arthritis. Sequenced by immunoSEQ multiplex PCR; TCRdb stores in-frame clones only, minus some. The repertoire holds more than 15,000 clones, around 85% seen once, with under 9% in the top ten. The sequencing input was CD8+ T cells sorted from blood. The receptor source for this set is a woman aged 40 to 50 with rheumatoid arthritis. The CDR3 runs from the conserved cysteine through the conserved F or W. D genes are given only for firm matches. The size of a clone is reported for some rows only, either as once, few or many, or as a class for expanded clones.

clone size	V gene	J gene	D gene	CDR3 DNA	CDR3 protein
NA	TRBV7-6	TRBJ1-1	TRBD1	TGTGCCAGCAGCCCACAGGGGACCGACACTGAAGCTTTCTTT	CASSPQGTDTEAFF
NA	TRBV25-1	TRBJ2-1	TRBD1	TGTGCCAGCAGTGATACGGGGACAGCCTCCTACAATGAGCAGTTCTTC	CASSDTGTASYNEQFF
NA	TRBV10-1	TRBJ2-1	TRBD2	TGCGCCAGCAGGGGGACTACCAATGAGCAGTTCTTC	CASRGTTNEQFF
NA	TRBV30	TRBJ1-2	NA	TGTGCCTGGAGTCCTCAGGCCTATGGCTACACCTTC	CAWSPQAYGYTF
NA	TRBV4-1	TRBJ1-5	TRBD1	TGCGCCAGCAGCCAAGAAGGAGGGACAGGGAAAAAGCCCCAGCATTTT	CASSQEGGTGKKPQHF
NA	TRBV11-2	TRBJ1-2	NA	TGTGCCAGCAGCTTAGATGTGGTGACAGCCTATGGCTACACCTTC	CASSLDVVTAYGYTF
few	TRBV29-1	TRBJ2-7	NA	TGCAGCGTTGTAGCCAGCCCCCAAGTCCTAGAGCAGTACTTC	CSVVASPQVLEQYF
NA	TRBV6-6	TRBJ1-2	NA	TGTGCCAGCAGCTACGGAGGTCTTAACTATGGCTACACCTTC	CASSYGGLNYGYTF
NA	TRBV10-3	TRBJ1-1	NA	TGTGCCATCAGTGACCCAGGGATAATGAACACTGAAGCTTTCTTT	CAISDPGIMNTEAFF
NA	TRBV7-6	TRBJ2-7	TRBD2	TGTGCCAGCAGCTTCGGTGCTGGGGAGGGATACGAGCAGTACTTC	CASSFGAGEGYEQYF
NA	TRBV6-5	TRBJ1-1	NA	TGTGCCAGCACCCGAAGCGGGGCCGGATACACTGAAGCTTTCTTT	CASTRSGAGYTEAFF
once	TRBV12-5	TRBJ2-7	TRBD2	TGTGCTAGTGGTTTGGTATTAGCGGGGGGGTATTACCCCTACGAGCAGTACTTC	CASGLVLAGGYYPYEQYF
few	TRBV4-1	TRBJ1-2	NA	TGCGCCAGCAGCCAAGGGGGCCAACTTAACGGTGGCTACACCTTC	CASSQGGQLNGGYTF
once	TRBV5-6	TRBJ1-2	NA	TGTGCCAGCAGCTGGAGCCCGACGGGAGATAACTATGGCTACACCTTC	CASSWSPTGDNYGYTF
NA	TRBV30	TRBJ2-7	TRBD2	TGTGCCTGGAGCAAGCGGGGGGACGAGCAGTACTTC	CAWSKRGDEQYF
NA	TRBV15	TRBJ1-5	NA	TGTGCCACCTCGGTTTATGGGGCAGATCAGCCCCAGCATTTT	CATSVYGADQPQHF
NA	TRBV6-1	TRBJ1-1	TRBD1	TGTGCCAGCAGTACCCTGAGACAGGGGGCACCTGAAGCTTTCTTT	CASSTLRQGAPEAFF
NA	TRBV27	TRBJ2-1	NA	TGTGCCAGCAGTTTAGGTCAGAATGAGCAGTTCTTC	CASSLGQNEQFF
once	TRBV5-1	TRBJ1-6	NA	TGCGCCAGCAGCCTACAACGGACACATAATTCACCCCTCCACTTT	CASSLQRTHNSPLHF
NA	TRBV5-4	TRBJ1-4	NA	TGTGCCAGCAGCCCCTCGGGGAGCGGTGAAAAACTGTTTTTT	CASSPSGSGEKLFF
NA	TRBV7-2	TRBJ1-6	TRBD1	TGTGCCAGCAGCTGGGGACAGGGAAATTCACCCCTCCACTTT	CASSWGQGNSPLHF
NA	TRBV15	TRBJ2-5	TRBD1	TGTGCCACCTTATCCAGGGGGGAGACCCAGTACTTC	CATLSRGETQYF
NA	TRBV4-2	TRBJ2-1	TRBD1	TGTGCCAGCAGCCCGGACAGGGGGGGGGACCCCTACAATGAGCAGTTCTTC	CASSPDRGGDPYNEQFF
NA	TRBV11-2	TRBJ2-7	NA	TGTGCCAGCAGCGCCACTACCGCCTACGAGCAGTACTTC	CASSATTAYEQYF
NA	TRBV2	TRBJ1-1	TRBD1	TGTGCCAGCAGTGAAACACAGGGGGACACTGAAGCTTTCTTT	CASSETQGDTEAFF
NA	TRBV29-1	TRBJ1-4	NA	TGCAGCGTTGGTTCCCAGGAAAAACTGTTTTTT	CSVGSQEKLFF
NA	TRBV6-1	TRBJ2-7	TRBD1	TGTGCCAGCAGTGTGGGACAGTCCTCCTACGAGCAGTACTTC	CASSVGQSSYEQYF
NA	TRBV30	TRBJ2-7	TRBD2	TGTGTCTGGAGTATCGGGGGGGGGCTGAACGAGCAGTACTTC	CVWSIGGGLNEQYF
NA	TRBV7-8	TRBJ2-4	TRBD1	TGTGCCAGCAGCTTATTTGGACAGGGGGCTGACATTCAGTACTTC	CASSLFGQGADIQYF
NA	TRBV5-1	TRBJ2-3	TRBD2	TGCGCCAGCAGCCTTCAACTAGCGGGGGGGCCGGCGACTAGCACAGATACGCAGTATTTT	CASSLQLAGGPATSTDTQYF
NA	TRBV9	TRBJ1-1	NA	TGTGCCAGTGGGAGGGTAACCACTGAAGCTTTCTTT	CASGRVTTEAFF
NA	TRBV5-6	TRBJ2-2	TRBD2	TGTGCCAGCACCCGGGGACTAGCGATATTGGATGACACCGGGGAGCTGTTTTTT	CASTRGLAILDDTGELFF
NA	TRBV9	TRBJ1-3	NA	TGTGCCAGCAGCCTCGGGGGATCGGCTGGAAACACCATATATTTT	CASSLGGSAGNTIYF
NA	TRBV18	TRBJ2-2	NA	TGTGCCAGCTCACCAAGCAGCGCGGTGGGCACCGGGGAGCTGTTTTTT	CASSPSSAVGTGELFF
NA	TRBV1	TRBJ2-7	NA	TGCACCAGCAGCCCGGGGGGAAAGGAGTACTTC	CTSSPGGKEYF
NA	TRBV5-1	TRBJ2-2	NA	TGCGCCAGCAGCTTGGGGCAGGGGAACACCGGGGAGCTGTTTTTT	CASSLGQGNTGELFF
NA	TRBV7-9	TRBJ2-5	NA	TGTGCCAGCAGCCACCCCCAAGCGAATGGAGAGACCCAGTACTTC	CASSHPQANGETQYF
NA	TRBV6-1	TRBJ2-7	TRBD1	TGTGCCAGCAGGTCCGGGACAGGTTACGAGCAGTACTTC	CASRSGTGYEQYF
NA	TRBV7-9	TRBJ2-3	NA	TGTGCCAGCAGCTTTAAACTAGACAGCACAGATACGCAGTATTTT	CASSFKLDSTDTQYF
NA	TRBV7-9	TRBJ1-5	NA	TGTGCCAGCAGCTTAGGTGGGTGGCCAGAAAAGTCCCTAGATCAGCCCCAGCATTTT	CASSLGGWPEKSLDQPQHF
NA	TRBV21-1	TRBJ2-3	NA	TGTGCCAGCAGCAGATTACTAGCGGGGGCCACCACTAGCACAGATACGCAGTATTTT	CASSRLLAGATTSTDTQYF
NA	TRBV19	TRBJ2-4	TRBD1	TGTGCCAGTCGGGTGACAGGGGGCATTCAGTACTTC	CASRVTGGIQYF
NA	TRBV7-2	TRBJ2-1	TRBD2	TGTGCCAGCAGCTTAGCGTCGGGTAGCGGGAGGGTAATGTATGAGCAGTTCTTC	CASSLASGSGRVMYEQFF
NA	TRBV9	TRBJ2-2	NA	TGTGCCAGCAGCGCGGACTGGGCGTCGAACACCGGGGAGCTGTTTTTT	CASSADWASNTGELFF
NA	TRBV5-8	TRBJ2-7	TRBD2	TGTGCCAGCAGCCACGATAGCGGGAGCTCCTACGAGCAGTACTTC	CASSHDSGSSYEQYF
NA	TRBV6-6	TRBJ2-7	TRBD1	TGTGCCAGCACGGGGACAGGGGGTTACGAGCAGTACTTC	CASTGTGGYEQYF
NA	TRBV7-9	TRBJ2-6	NA	TGTGCCAGCAGCTTGGGACAACTATCCACTGGGGCCAACGTCCTGACTTTC	CASSLGQLSTGANVLTF
NA	TRBV6-1	TRBJ1-2	NA	TGTGCCAGCAGTGAAAGGGAGGTGACGAGCTATGGCTACACCTTC	CASSEREVTSYGYTF
NA	TRBV16	TRBJ2-7	NA	TGTGCCAGCAGCCCGAGAGACAGGACCCCGGGCCACGAGCAGTACTTC	CASSPRDRTPGHEQYF